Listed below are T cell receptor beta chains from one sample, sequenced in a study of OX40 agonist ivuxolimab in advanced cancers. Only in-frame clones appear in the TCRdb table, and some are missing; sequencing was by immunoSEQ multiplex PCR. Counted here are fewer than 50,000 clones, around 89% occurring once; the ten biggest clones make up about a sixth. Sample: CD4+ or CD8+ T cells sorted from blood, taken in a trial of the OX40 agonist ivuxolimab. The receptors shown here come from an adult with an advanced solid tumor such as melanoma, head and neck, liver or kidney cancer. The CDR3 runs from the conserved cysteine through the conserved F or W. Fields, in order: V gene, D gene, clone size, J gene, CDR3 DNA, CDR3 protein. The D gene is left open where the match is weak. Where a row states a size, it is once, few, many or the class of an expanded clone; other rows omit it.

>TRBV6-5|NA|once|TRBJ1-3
TGTGCCAGCCTTCAGGAGGCTGGAAACACCATATATTTT
CASLQEAGNTIYF
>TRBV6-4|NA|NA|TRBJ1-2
TGTGCCAGCAGTGACCTAGCAGGGTCAAGGGCCACCTTC
CASSDLAGSRATF
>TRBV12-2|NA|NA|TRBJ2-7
TGTGCAAGTCGCTCAAAGGGGGCAGAAATTTACGAGCAGTACTTC
CASRSKGAEIYEQYF
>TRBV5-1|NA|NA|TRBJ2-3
TGCGCCAGCAGCTTGGCGCCAGATACGCAGTATTTT
CASSLAPDTQYF
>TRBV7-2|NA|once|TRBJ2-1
TGTGCCAGCTCGAATCCGTCCAATGAGCAGTTCTTC
CASSNPSNEQFF
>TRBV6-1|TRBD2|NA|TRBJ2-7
TGTGCCAGCCGGGGGGAAGGGTCCGGGGTCGAGCAGTACTTC
CASRGEGSGVEQYF
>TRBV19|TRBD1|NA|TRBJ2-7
TGTGCCAGTAGTATGGGACAGGGATACGAGCAGTACTTC
CASSMGQGYEQYF
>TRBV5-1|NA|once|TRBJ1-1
TGCGCCAGCAGGTCTCGTCTGAGGCACACTGAAGCTTTCTTT
CASRSRLRHTEAFF
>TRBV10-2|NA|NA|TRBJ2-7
TGCGCCAGCAGTGATTCCTTGAAGCCCTACGAGCAGTACTTC
CASSDSLKPYEQYF
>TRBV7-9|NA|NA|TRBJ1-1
TGTGCCAGCAGCTTAGGTGAATCCCTGGAGGGGGTTGAAGCTTTCTTT
CASSLGESLEGVEAFF
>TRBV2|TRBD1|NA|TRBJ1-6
TGTGCCAGCAGTGGGGCCGGGACAGGGGGCGCTTATTCACCCCTCCACTTT
CASSGAGTGGAYSPLHF
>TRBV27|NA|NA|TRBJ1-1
TGTGCCAGCAGTTTAAGCCGGTTCGGGGCTGAAGCTTTCTTT
CASSLSRFGAEAFF
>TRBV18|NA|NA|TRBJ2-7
TGTGCCAGCTCACCAAGGACAGCCGTCTCCTACGAGCAGTACTTC
CASSPRTAVSYEQYF
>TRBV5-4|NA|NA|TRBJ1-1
TGTGCCAGCAGCTATGAGATGAACACTGAAGCTTTCTTT
CASSYEMNTEAFF
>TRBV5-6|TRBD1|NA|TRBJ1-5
TGTGCCACCACCAAGACAGGGACAAATCAGCCCCAGCATTTT
CATTKTGTNQPQHF
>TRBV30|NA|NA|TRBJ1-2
TGTGCCTGGAGTGTTTCCGGGAAATCCGGCTACACCTTC
CAWSVSGKSGYTF
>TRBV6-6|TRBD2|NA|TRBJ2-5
TGTGCCAGCTCGACTAGCGGGGGGATCCAAGAGACCCAGTACTTC
CASSTSGGIQETQYF
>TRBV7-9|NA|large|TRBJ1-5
TGTGCCAGCAGCGGAGCAGGTTTCGGTCAGCCCCAGCATTTT
CASSGAGFGQPQHF
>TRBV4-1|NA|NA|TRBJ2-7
TGCGCCAGCAGCCAAGTGGGGCTCTACGAGCAGTACTTC
CASSQVGLYEQYF
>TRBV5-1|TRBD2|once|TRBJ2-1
TGCGCCAGTATCGGGGGGTACAATGAGCAGTTCTTC
CASIGGYNEQFF
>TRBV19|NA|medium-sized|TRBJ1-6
TGTGCCAGTAGTATATCCAGGGAGCCCTATAATTCACCCCTCCACTTT
CASSISREPYNSPLHF
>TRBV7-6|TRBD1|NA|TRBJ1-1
TGTGCCAGCAGCTTAGGTACAGGGGCTGAAGCTTTCTTT
CASSLGTGAEAFF
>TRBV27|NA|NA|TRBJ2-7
TGTGCCAGCAGCTCCGGGGGTTCCTACGAGCAGTACTTC
CASSSGGSYEQYF
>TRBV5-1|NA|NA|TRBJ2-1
TGCGCCAGCAGCTTGGAGGGGGGCTGGGAGCAGTTCTTC
CASSLEGGWEQFF
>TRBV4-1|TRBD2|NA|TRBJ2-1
TGCGCCAGCAGCCAGTGGGATAGCGGGAGGAATGAGCAGTTCTTC
CASSQWDSGRNEQFF
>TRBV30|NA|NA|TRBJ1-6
TGTGCCTTTGGGGAGGTTTGGAGCTCCTATAATTCACCCCTCCACTTT
CAFGEVWSSYNSPLHF
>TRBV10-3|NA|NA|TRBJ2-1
TGTGCCATCAGTGAAACAGTGACAGCGGGTTTTTTCTTC
CAISETVTAGFFF
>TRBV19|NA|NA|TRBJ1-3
TGTGCCAGTAGTATAGATGACCTCGGCCGGGGGCCTGGAAACACCATATATTTT
CASSIDDLGRGPGNTIYF
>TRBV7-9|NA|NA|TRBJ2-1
TGTGCCAGCAGCTTAGAAGGCAATGAGCAGTTCTTC
CASSLEGNEQFF
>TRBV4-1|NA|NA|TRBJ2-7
TGCGCCAGCAGCCCCCCTGGCCCGGAGCAGTACTTC
CASSPPGPEQYF
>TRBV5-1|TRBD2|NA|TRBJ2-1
TGCGCCAGCAAGCCGGGACTAGCGGAGTACAATGAGCAGTTCTTC
CASKPGLAEYNEQFF
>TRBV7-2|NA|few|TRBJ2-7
TGTGCCAGCAGCTTGAGTCCCTCCTACGAGCAGTACTTC
CASSLSPSYEQYF
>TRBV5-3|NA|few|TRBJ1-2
TGTGCCAGAAGACCGGAGTTAGCTAACTATGGCTACACCTTC
CARRPELANYGYTF
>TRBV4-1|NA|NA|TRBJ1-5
TGCGCCAGCAGCTCTGGGGGGAATCAGCCCCAGCATTTT
CASSSGGNQPQHF
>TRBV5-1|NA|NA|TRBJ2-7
TGCGCCTGCCGAGACCCCGGGACATTGCCCTACGAGCAGTACTTC
CACRDPGTLPYEQYF
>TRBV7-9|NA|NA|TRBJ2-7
TGTGCCAGCAGCCCCCCAGCGGCCTCCTACGAGCAGTACTTC
CASSPPAASYEQYF